This entry lists 17 T cell receptor beta chains sequenced from one sample in a study of OX40 agonist ivuxolimab in advanced cancers. TCRdb's copy holds only in-frame clones and misses some; the assay was immunoSEQ multiplex PCR. The table records tens of thousands of clones, around four fifths of them present only once. Specimen: CD4+ or CD8+ T cells sorted from blood, collected in a trial of the OX40 agonist ivuxolimab. The origin of the receptors is an adult with an advanced solid tumor such as melanoma, head and neck, liver or kidney cancer.

The genes are TRBV30 and TRBJ1-3; D gene ambiguous. CDR3 size: 13 residues. Germline V CDR1 and CDR2: GTSNPN, SVGIG (reference sequence). Trimming pared 3 bases from V and 2 bases from J, leaving 8 bases between. The CDR3 loop reads CAWRVSAGNTIYF. As DNA, the CDR3 is TGTGCCTGGAGAGTCAGTGCTGGAAACACCATATATTTT. Looking up the rest from reference TRBV30 and TRBJ1-3 gives the full variable domain: SQTIHQWPATLVQPVGSPLSLECTVEGTSNPNLYWYRQAAGRGLQLLFYSVGIGQISSEVPQNLSASRPQDRQFILSSKKLLLSDSGFYLCAWRVSAGNTIYFGEGSWLTVV.

The rearrangement uses TRBV7-8 and TRBJ1-5; TRBD1 agrees at 8 bases. CDR1 SGHVS and CDR2 FQNEAQ come from the germline V gene. The length of the CDR3 is 15 residues. Trimming removed 5 bases from V and 5 bases from J; junction bases left unmatched: 8. In DNA form, the CDR3 reads TGTGCCAGCAGCGCTTTGGACAGGGACCATCAGCCCCAGCATTTT. Its protein product is CASSALDRDHQPQHF.

The rearrangement uses TRBV7-3 and TRBJ1-2; D unresolved. V was pared by 0 bases and J by 4 bases, with 18 bases between. CDR3 length equals 17 residues. Germline CDR1 SGHTA, CDR2 FQGTGA. CDR3 sequence (DNA): TGTGCCAGCAGCTTAACGACTAGGCAGGCGGGCCTCTATGGCTACACCTTC. It codes for CASSLTTRQAGLYGYTF. Full variable domain (remainder filled in from reference TRBV7-3 and TRBJ1-2): GAGVSQTPSNKVTEKGKYVELRCDPISGHTALYWYRQSLGQGPEFLIYFQGTGAADDSGLPNDRFFAVRPEGSVSTLKIQRTERGDSAVYLCASSLTTRQAGLYGYTFGSGTRLTVV.

The sample holds one count of this clone. The chain uses TRBV19 and TRBJ2-1; TRBD2 might be the D (6 bases). The CDR3 runs 14 residues. Germline V gene lookup returns CDR1 LNHDA and CDR2 SQIVND (reference sequence). V lost 9 bases and J lost 0, with 12 bases in between. The CDR3 DNA is TGTGCCAGCGAAAGGCGGGGCTCCTACAATGAGCAGTTCTTC. This translates into CASERRGSYNEQFF.

This clone showed up just a few times. This chain uses TRBV19 with TRBJ2-7; D tentatively fits TRBD1 or TRBD2 (6 bases each). Germline V gene data show CDR1 as LNHDA and CDR2 as SQIVND (reference sequence). The V end lost 7 bases, the J end lost 5 bases, and 12 bases lay between the germline ends. CDR3 length: 12 amino acids. CDR3 loop: CASTGAYHEQYF. The CDR3 nucleotides read TGTGCCAGTACGGGGGCGTACCACGAGCAGTACTTC.

The chain combines TRBV5-1 with TRBJ1-2; 7 positions agree with TRBD1. The CDR3 has 13 amino acids. Germline CDR1 is SGHRS and CDR2 is YFSETQ. V was pared by 4 bases and J by 5 bases, with 5 bases of the junction left unmatched. The CDR3 sequence is CASSPTGDYGYTF. DNA for the CDR3: TGCGCCAGCAGCCCCACAGGGGATTATGGCTACACCTTC.

There are a few counts of this clone. This rearrangement joins TRBV6-4 to TRBJ2-1; 10 bases are shared with TRBD2. With V trimmed by 5 bases and J by 6 bases, 7 bases remained unmatched. The CDR3 contains 15 residues. Germline lookup yields CDR1 MRHNA and CDR2 SNTAGT. The DNA for the CDR3 is TGTGCCAGCAGTATCAGCGGGGGGGCCGCCAATGAGCAGTTCTTC. Protein product: CASSISGGAANEQFF.

This sequence joins TRBV19 and TRBJ1-2; D not certain. The CDR3 sequence is 14 residues long. Germline V lookup: CDR1 LNHDA, CDR2 SQIVND (reference sequence). V lost 2 bases and J lost 8, with 15 bases in between. CDR3 sequence reads: CASSILTAGGGYTF. CDR3 sequence (DNA): TGTGCCAGTAGTATATTGACGGCAGGTGGGGGCTACACCTTC.

The genes are TRBV27 and TRBJ1-5; possible D gene TRBD1, 5 bases. Trimming took off 1 base at V and 2 bases at J, with 12 bases between the two ends. From germline, CDR1 is MNHEY and CDR2 SMNVEV (reference sequence). The CDR3 is 16 residues long. The CDR3 region is CASSLWGMDGNQPQHF. CDR3 coding DNA: TGTGCCAGCAGTTTATGGGGGATGGATGGCAATCAGCCCCAGCATTTT.

The genes are TRBV10-3 and TRBJ2-1; D remains unclear. Germline CDR1 reads ENHRY; CDR2 reads SYGVKD. The CDR3 covers 11 residues. The ends were cut back, 4 bases at V and 7 bases at J, with 5 bases in the middle. Here the CDR3 reads CAISVGNEQFF. The DNA of the CDR3 is TGTGCCATCAGTGTCGGTAATGAGCAGTTCTTC.

This clone was recorded once. This same CDR3 is encoded by further DNA sequences in the sample. The gene calls are TRBV7-2 and TRBJ2-3; weak D call: TRBD1 (6 bases). There are 16 residues in the CDR3. V shed 2 bases and J shed 0 bases, with 12 bases lying between them. Germline V gene sequence: CDR1 SGHTA, CDR2 FQGNSA. CDR3 protein: CASSLSGGLSTDTQYF. The CDR3 DNA is TGTGCCAGCAGCTTATCTGGGGGCTTAAGCACAGATACGCAGTATTTT.

This chain joins TRBV7-9 and TRBJ1-6; D is perhaps TRBD1 (5 bases). The germline gives CDR1 SEHNR, CDR2 FQNEAQ (reference sequence). The germline V and J ends were trimmed by 3 bases and 9 bases, with 6 bases remaining between them. CDR3 size: 12 residues. The CDR3 DNA is TGTGCCAGCAGCTTGGGGGGTTCACCCCTCCACTTT. It codes for CASSLGGSPLHF.

A single count supports this clone. The rearrangement links TRBV11-2 to TRBJ2-1; D not certain. CDR1 is SGHAT and CDR2 is FQNNGV in the germline V gene. Trimming took 7 bases from V and 5 from J, leaving 15 bases between them. The CDR3 has 14 amino acids. The CDR3 reads CASTHSGSNNEQFF. The CDR3 DNA is TGTGCCAGCACCCACTCGGGCAGCAACAATGAGCAGTTCTTC.

V gene TRBV4-2 combines with J gene TRBJ1-2, with no clear D. Germline V CDR1 and CDR2: LGHNA, YNFKEQ. V lost 0 bases and J lost 10, with 15 bases in between. CDR3 size: 14 residues. CDR3 loop: CASSQDVDTRSYTF. For the CDR3, the DNA is TGTGCCAGCAGCCAAGATGTAGACACCCGATCCTACACCTTC.

CDR3 protein: CASSAGTADNYGYTF. The CDR3 bases are TGTGCCAGCAGCGCTGGGACGGCGGATAACTATGGCTACACCTTC. This chain connects TRBV9 to TRBJ1-2, with D perhaps TRBD1 (5 bases). The CDR3 totals 15 residues. Germline V gene sequence: CDR1 SGDLS, CDR2 YYNGEE. V lost 3 bases to trimming and J lost 1 base, with 13 bases between them.

This clone showed up just once. The gene calls are TRBV5-1 and TRBJ2-1; the match to TRBD2 covers 14 bases. V was pared by 3 bases and J by 2 bases, with 7 bases of the junction left unmatched. Germline CDR1 is SGHRS and CDR2 is YFSETQ. The CDR3 sequence is 18 residues long. CDR3 sequence reads: CASSWGTSGSGPYNEQFF. Here the CDR3 DNA reads TGCGCCAGCAGCTGGGGGACTAGCGGGAGTGGGCCCTACAATGAGCAGTTCTTC.

The genes are TRBV5-4 and TRBJ2-5, with D perhaps TRBD2 (5 bases). There are 15 residues in the CDR3. Germline loops: CDR1 SGHNT, CDR2 YYREEE (reference sequence). V shed 0 bases and J shed 2 bases, with 11 bases lying between them. The CDR3 here is CASSLAGRRQETQYF. CDR3 DNA: TGTGCCAGCAGCTTGGCGGGGAGAAGGCAAGAGACCCAGTACTTC.